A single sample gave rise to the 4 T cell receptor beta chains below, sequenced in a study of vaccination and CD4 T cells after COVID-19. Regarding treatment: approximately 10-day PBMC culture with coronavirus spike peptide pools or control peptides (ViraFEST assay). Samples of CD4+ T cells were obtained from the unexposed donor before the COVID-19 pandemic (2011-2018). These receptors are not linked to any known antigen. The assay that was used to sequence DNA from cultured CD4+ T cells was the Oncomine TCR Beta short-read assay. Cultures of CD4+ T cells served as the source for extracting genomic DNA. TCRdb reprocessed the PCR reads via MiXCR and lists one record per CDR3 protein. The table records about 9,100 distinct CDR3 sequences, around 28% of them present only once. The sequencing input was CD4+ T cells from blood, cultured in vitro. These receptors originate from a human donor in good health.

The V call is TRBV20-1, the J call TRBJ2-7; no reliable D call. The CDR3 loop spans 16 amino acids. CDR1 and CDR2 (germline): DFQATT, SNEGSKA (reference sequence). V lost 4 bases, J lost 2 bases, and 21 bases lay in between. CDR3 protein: CSATLSGPTTTYEQYF. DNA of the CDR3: TGCAGTGCTACACTTTCCGGGCCAACCACCACCTACGAGCAGTACTTC.

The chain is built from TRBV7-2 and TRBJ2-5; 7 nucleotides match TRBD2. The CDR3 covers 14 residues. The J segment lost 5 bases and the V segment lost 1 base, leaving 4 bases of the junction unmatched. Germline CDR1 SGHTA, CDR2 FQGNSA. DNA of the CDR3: TGTGCCAGCAGCTTAGTGTGGGGAGGGGAGACCCAGTACTTC. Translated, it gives CASSLVWGGETQYF.

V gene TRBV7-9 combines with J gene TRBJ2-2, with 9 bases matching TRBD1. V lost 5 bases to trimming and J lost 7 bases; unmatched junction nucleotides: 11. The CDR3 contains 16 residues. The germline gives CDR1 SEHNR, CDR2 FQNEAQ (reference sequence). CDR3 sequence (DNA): TGTGCCAGCAGCGAGACCGACAGGGGGGCGAACGGGGAGCTGTTTTTT. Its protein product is CASSETDRGANGELFF.

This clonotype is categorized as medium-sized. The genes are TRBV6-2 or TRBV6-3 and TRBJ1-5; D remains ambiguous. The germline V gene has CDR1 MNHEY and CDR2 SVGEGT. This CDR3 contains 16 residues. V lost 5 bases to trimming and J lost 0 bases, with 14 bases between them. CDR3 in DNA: TGTGCCAGCAGTCCCCCTGTGGACCTTAGCAATCAGCCCCAGCATTTT. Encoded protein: CASSPPVDLSNQPQHF.